This T cell receptor (beta chain) was sequenced during a study of blood T cells in healthy people across ages. Findings and limits, study-wide: There were more naive CD4+ cells and higher diversity in long-lived donors than in aged donors. The diversity estimates, figures obtained from one million T cells, were considered underestimates.

Staff drew roughly 10 milliliters of peripheral blood from each donor. Per sample, no less than 6 micrograms of total RNA were extracted. The CDR3 has 17 residues. V shed 0 bases and J shed 5 bases, with 14 bases lying between them. Germline V gene data show CDR1 as LNHNV and CDR2 as YYDKDF (reference sequence). Alongside a J-beta primer mix, a sample-barcoded 5' primer served in a second PCR lasting roughly 6 to 11 cycles. TCRdb reprocessed the 5' RACE reads via MiXCR and lists one record per CDR3 protein. The sample includes about 1.1 million distinct CDR3 sequences, more than 30% seen only once; the top ten take 10% to 15%. Notes on this clonotype: The antigen is undetermined.

V usage is TRBV15 and J usage is TRBJ1-6; D gene unclear. Sequenced input: blood. The sequence came from a man aged 18 to 29 in good health. Here the CDR3 reads CATSRDFRDFNNSPLHF. The CDR3 region has the DNA TGTGCCACCAGCAGAGATTTCCGCGACTTCAATAATTCACCCCTCCACTTT.